The T cell receptor (beta chain) described here comes from a study of regulatory T cells in long-lasting Graves disease. This clonotype appeared a few times. What it binds is unknown. Time point: persistent/refractory GD, antithyroid drugs over 5 years with positive TRAb. Construction of the TCR library relied on RNA isolated from PBMCs. The CDR3 loop spans 14 amino acids. Germline-derived CDR1 and CDR2 are MDHEN and SYDVKM. The V end lost 3 bases, the J end lost 6 bases, and 12 bases lay between the germline ends. The TCR beta library used iRepertoire HTBI primers with Arm-PCR amplification of CDR3. MiXCR, applied by TCRdb to the multiplex PCR reads, yields one record per CDR3 protein. The table records more than 350,000 distinct CDR3 sequences, approximately 22% of them present only once. Whole-study results and caveats: Among samples with persistent disease, TRBV28, TRBJ1-2 and TRBJ2-5 were favored.

The specimen was peripheral blood mononuclear cells (PBMCs), collected when the disease was refractory, from a patient treated with antithyroid drugs. V gene TRBV28 combines with J gene TRBJ1-5; D possibly corresponds to TRBD1 (6 bases). The TCR comes from a female donor with Graves disease. In nucleotides, the CDR3 is TGTGCCAGCAGTTTCGAGACAGGAGGTCAGCCCCAGCATTTT. Residues: CASSFETGGQPQHF.